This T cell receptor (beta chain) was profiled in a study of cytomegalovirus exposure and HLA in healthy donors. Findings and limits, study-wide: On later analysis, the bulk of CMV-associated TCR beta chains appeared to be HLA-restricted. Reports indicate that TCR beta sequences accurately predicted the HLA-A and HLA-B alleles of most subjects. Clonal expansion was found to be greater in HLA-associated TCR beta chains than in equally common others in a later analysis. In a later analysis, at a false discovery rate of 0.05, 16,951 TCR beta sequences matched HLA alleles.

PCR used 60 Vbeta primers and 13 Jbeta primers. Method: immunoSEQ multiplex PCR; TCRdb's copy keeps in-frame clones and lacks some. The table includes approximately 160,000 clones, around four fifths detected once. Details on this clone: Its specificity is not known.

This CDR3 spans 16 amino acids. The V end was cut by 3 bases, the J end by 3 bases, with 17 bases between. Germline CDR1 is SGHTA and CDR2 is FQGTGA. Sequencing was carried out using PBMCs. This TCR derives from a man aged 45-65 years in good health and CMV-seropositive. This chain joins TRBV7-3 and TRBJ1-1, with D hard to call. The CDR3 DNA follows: TGTGCCAGCAGCTTCTCTCGACGGGAGAGGGACACTGAAGCTTTCTTT. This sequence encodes CASSFSRRERDTEAFF.